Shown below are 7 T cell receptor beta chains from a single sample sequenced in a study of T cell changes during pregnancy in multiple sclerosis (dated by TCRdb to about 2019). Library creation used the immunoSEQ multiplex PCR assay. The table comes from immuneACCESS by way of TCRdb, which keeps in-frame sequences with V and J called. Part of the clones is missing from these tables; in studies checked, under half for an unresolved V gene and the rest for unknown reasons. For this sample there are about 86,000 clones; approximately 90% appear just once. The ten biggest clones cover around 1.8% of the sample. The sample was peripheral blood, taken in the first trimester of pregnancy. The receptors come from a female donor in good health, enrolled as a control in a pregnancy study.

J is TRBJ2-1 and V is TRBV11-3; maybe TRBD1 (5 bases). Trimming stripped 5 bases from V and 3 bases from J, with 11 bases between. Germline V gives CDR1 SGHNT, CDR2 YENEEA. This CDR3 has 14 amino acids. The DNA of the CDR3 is TGTGCCAGCAGCCCACCTGACAGCTACAATGAGCAGTTCTTC. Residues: CASSPPDSYNEQFF.

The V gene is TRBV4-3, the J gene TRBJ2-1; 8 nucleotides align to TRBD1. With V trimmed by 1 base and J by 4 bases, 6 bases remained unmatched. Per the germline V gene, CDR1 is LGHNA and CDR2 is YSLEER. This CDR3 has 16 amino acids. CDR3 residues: CASSQVHRGTYNEQFF. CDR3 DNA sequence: TGCGCCAGCAGCCAAGTTCACAGGGGGACTTACAATGAGCAGTTCTTC.

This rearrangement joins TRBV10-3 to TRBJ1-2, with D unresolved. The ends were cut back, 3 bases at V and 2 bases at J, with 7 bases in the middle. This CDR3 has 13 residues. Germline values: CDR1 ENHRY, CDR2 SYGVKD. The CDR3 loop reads CAISDPGNYGYTF. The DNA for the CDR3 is TGTGCCATCAGTGATCCCGGGAACTATGGCTACACCTTC.

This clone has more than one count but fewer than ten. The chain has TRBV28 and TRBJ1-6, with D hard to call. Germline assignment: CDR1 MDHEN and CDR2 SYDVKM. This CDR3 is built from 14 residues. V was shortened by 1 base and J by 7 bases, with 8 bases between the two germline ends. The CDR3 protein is CASSLLGANSPLHF. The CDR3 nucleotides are TGTGCCAGCAGTTTATTGGGAGCCAATTCACCCCTCCACTTT.

This CDR3 reads CASSVLTGYGYTF. The CDR3 DNA is TGTGCCAGCAGCGTACTAACGGGATATGGCTACACCTTC. The gene calls are TRBV9 and TRBJ1-2; D is undetermined. V was trimmed by 1 base and J by 5 bases, leaving 9 bases between them. The CDR3 has 13 residues. Per germline, CDR1 SGDLS and CDR2 YYNGEE.

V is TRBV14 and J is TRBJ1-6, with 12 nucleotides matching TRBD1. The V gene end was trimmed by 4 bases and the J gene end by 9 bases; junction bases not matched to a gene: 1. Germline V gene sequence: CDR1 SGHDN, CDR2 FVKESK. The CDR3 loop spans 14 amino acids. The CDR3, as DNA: TGTGCCAGCAGCCGGGACAGGGGGCTTTCACCCCTCCACTTT. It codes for CASSRDRGLSPLHF.

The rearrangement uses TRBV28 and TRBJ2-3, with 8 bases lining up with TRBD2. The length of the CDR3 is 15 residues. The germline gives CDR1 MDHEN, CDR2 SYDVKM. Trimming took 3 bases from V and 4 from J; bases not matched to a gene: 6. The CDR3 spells CASSLGRGAPDTQYF. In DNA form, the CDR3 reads TGTGCCAGCAGTTTGGGGCGGGGGGCCCCAGATACGCAGTATTTT.